One T cell receptor beta chain is described in this entry. This clone was counted once. Its antigen target is currently unknown. There are no base qualities to consult, and no much larger clone falls within one base. The cohort consisted of 600 to 700 healthy bone marrow donors. All cohort members were sampled while nominally healthy, although unrecorded immune exposures were likely present. The donor tested CMV seronegative, placing the donor among the 350 to 400 seronegative members of the cohort. A peripheral blood sample was provided by each donor, and peripheral blood mononuclear cells were used for TCR beta sequencing. Genomic DNA was extracted from the blood cell samples with the Qiagen DNeasy Blood Extraction Kit. The data stem from a study of cytomegalovirus exposure and HLA in healthy donors (dated by TCRdb to about 2017). Concerning the study at large: An earlier analysis of several hundred of the donors reported approximately 260 Gb of sequence data and about 120 million unique TCR beta sequences obtained from about 179 million T cells. An early release covering 500 to 750 HLA-typed donors comprised 250 to 350 gigabases of sequencing data and some 79 million unique TCR sequences. Among the roughly 380 genotyped donors, around 81% belonged to the genetic ancestry cluster associated with self-reported Caucasian donors. The study aimed to test whether cataloging public T cell receptors could reveal signatures of past pathogen exposure. The study profiled the T cell repertoires of approximately 700 subjects by immunosequencing and related them to cytomegalovirus serostatus. Besides the first cohort of more than 650 subjects, a separate validation cohort made up of roughly 130 different subjects was used. To predict cytomegalovirus infection status, the study combined high-throughput TCR immunosequencing, statistical association of individual TCRs with disease status, and machine learning. A later analysis re-analyzed previously published TCR beta repertoires from 666 donors and added high-resolution HLA genotyping to study TCR occurrence patterns. In the later analysis, no new phenotypic data were used to find candidate immune exposures; instead, reliance was placed on TCR beta sequences and their occurrence across donors. To decide whether each TCR beta V gene segment behaved as functional or pseudogenic, an earlier analysis of some 580 of the donors relied on high-throughput TCR beta sequencing. Donor age, sex, ethnicity and CMV serostatus were compiled alongside the repertoire data. A later genetic analysis used genome-wide SNP genotypes for about 60% of the roughly 670 donors, treating that subset as a discovery cohort. Every discovery cohort repertoire had been produced on one sequencing platform. HLA typing included class I and class II loci at four-digit resolution. Typing coverage varied by locus: about 629-640 donors for A, B, C, DRB1 and DQB1; 522 for DQA1; 600 to 610 for DPA1; around 490 for DPB1. Because of strong linkage in the cohort, five DR-DQ haplotypes were treated as single units for association and clustering. Across 398 genotyped donors of the cohort, an average of 235,054 unique TCR beta nucleotide sequences per donor were sequenced, and roughly 20% of those sequences were non-productive. What the authors observed across the whole study: A later analysis reported that several top co-occurrence clusters appeared linked to parvovirus B19, influenza, CMV and Epstein-Barr virus. Strong co-occurrence of HLA alleles, especially DR and DQ, made assigning TCR associations to individual alleles difficult. A later genetic analysis reported fewer N-insertions in productive TCRs among donors in an Asian-associated ancestry cluster than the roughly 650-donor mean. Linkage disequilibrium might explain the correlated functional status among segregating V segments, but an unknown experimental factor could not be excluded. In a later analysis, the rate of TCR association differed among HLA loci, with DRB1 alleles having the most associated TCRs and HLA-C alleles having the fewest. The authors suggested that the approach could potentially be extended to other disease states and immunological phenotypes. The earlier analysis of some 540 of the donors excluded around 17 rarely observed V segments, including chromosome 9 orphons, because counts were too low. In a later analysis, about 16,000 TCR beta sequences were associated with specific HLA alleles at a false discovery rate of 0.05. A further reported finding was that TCR beta sequences accurately predicted the HLA-A and HLA-B alleles for most subjects in the first cohort. In this cohort, only TCR beta chains were sequenced, and detectable features were limited by the absence of alpha or paired-chain data. Most TCR sequences were observed very rarely across donors, whereas some public TCRs were present in many individuals. The presence/absence analyses assumed that sequencing depth was roughly uniform across donors, and that assumption may not be true. In a later analysis, HLA-associated TCR beta chains were found to be more clonally expanded and to have lower generation probabilities than equally common non-associated chains. A few of the identified cytomegalovirus-associated TCR beta chains were confirmed in vitro to be specific for cytomegalovirus antigens. The classifier was reported to diagnose cytomegalovirus status with high specificity and sensitivity in both the original cohort and the validation cohort. Broadly in line with IMGT annotations, most TCR beta V segments showed up in productive rearrangements about 90% or about 30% of the time in an earlier analysis of some 590 of the donors. The only immune exposure information available for the cohort was CMV serostatus. An association between a missense DCLRE1C variant and V-gene and J-gene trimming of TCR beta chains was found in a later genetic analysis and replicated in an independent cohort. A group of highly shared sequence variants was considered likely to be a technical artifact of the sequencing pipeline. The study gave a list of about 160 TCR beta chains associated with cytomegalovirus. Because HLA typing was unavailable for some donors at each locus, only the typed subset was used in association tests. A later analysis found that most CMV-associated TCR beta chains appeared HLA-restricted, with HLA associations seemingly driven largely by CMV exposure.

The protocol used for the library was the immunoSEQ multiplex PCR assay. A mixture of 60 forward primers for TCR Vbeta segments and 13 reverse primers for TCR Jbeta segments was used in the multiplex PCR. A multiplex PCR assay on genomic DNA amplified the CDR3 region of rearranged TCR beta genes. Amplified TCR beta libraries were sequenced as 87-base-pair reads on the Illumina HiSeq System. Regarding the original processing steps: In a later analysis, some 80 million unique TCR beta chains were counted across the approximately 640 repertoires, and roughly 11 million of these chains were shared by at least two donors. Raw reads were error-corrected and collapsed into unique sequences with a nearest-neighbor algorithm that merged closely related sequences to remove PCR and sequencing errors. CDR3 sequences were aligned to IMGT reference sequences to assign V, D and J gene segments. For a sequence to be retained, a match of at least six nucleotides to both a V gene segment and a J gene segment was required. A rearrangement was called productive if the CDR3 had no stop codons and remained in frame with V and J, and every other rearrangement was called non-productive. Following IMGT convention, CDR3 was defined as the stretch from the second conserved V-encoded cysteine up to the conserved J-encoded phenylalanine. In an earlier analysis of more than 550 of the donors, sequences lacking an unambiguous match to a single V gene segment were excluded. An earlier analysis of 500 to 700 of the donors classified V segments as functional when productive rearrangements were above 56.7% and as segregating when the standard deviation between donors was above 5%. A statistical classification framework was developed to diagnose cytomegalovirus status using the catalog of TCR beta chain sequences. In a later analysis, V and J genes were assigned by comparing TCR nucleotide sequences against IMGT/GENE-DB human TR gene sequences. The TCRdist pipeline was used in a later analysis to assign CDR3 sequences and most-parsimonious VDJ recombination scenarios. In a later analysis, each TCR beta chain was defined by its CDR3 amino acid sequence together with its V-gene family, and reads lacking a unique V-gene family were excluded. In a later analysis, fewer than 600 highly shared, low-generation-probability nucleotide sequences were removed to address suspected cross-contamination and a sequencing artifact. A later analysis calculated a clonal expansion index for each public chain from normalized within-repertoire ranks of inferred template counts. Generation probabilities in a later analysis came from a VDJ recombination model fitted to out-of-frame rearrangements, and those results were checked against IGoR. Hypergeometric tests were used in a later analysis to score TCR-TCR, TCR-HLA and TCR-CMV co-occurrence, with a repertoire-size bias correction applied to the TCR pairs. To estimate false discovery rates, a later analysis permuted the HLA or CMV assignments 20 times. In a later analysis, co-occurring TCRs were grouped using DBSCAN, with TCRdist sequence similarity added in when clustering inside HLA-allele-positive subsets. Repertoires with fewer than 30,000 or more than 120,000 public chains were left out of co-occurrence clustering, as were a few repertoires with anomalous nucleotide sharing. The clones in this table, taken by TCRdb from immuneACCESS, are in-frame only. Not every clone is retained; where verified, under half of the shortfall comes from an unresolved V gene, and the cause of the rest is unknown. For V, J and clone size, that table is used; D and trimming come from the DNA. The sample table contains 150,000 to 200,000 clones; only one count was recorded for roughly four fifths of them. Approximately 2.1% of the sample is taken by the ten largest.

The origin of this receptor is a young man in good health and CMV-seronegative. Material: PBMCs.

The nucleotides are TGCGCCAGCAGCTTCGGTAGCGGCACTGAGCAGTACTTC. It codes for CASSFGSGTEQYF. The rearranged segments are TRBV5-1 and TRBJ2-7, with TRBD2 as a weak D call on 6 bases. The CDR3 starts with the cysteine, ends with the phenylalanine, and has 13 residues. The read is trimmed to its CDR3 DNA, 39 bases read in frame from base 1. The junction carries 13 bases between V and J, which are trimmed by 2 bases and 7 bases respectively. Looking up the germline V gene yields CDR1 SGHRS and CDR2 YFSETQ.